One and the same sample provided the 9 T cell receptor beta chains below, sequenced in a study of blood T cell repertoires in COVID-19. The protocol was immunoSEQ multiplex PCR, while the TCRdb copy is restricted to in-frame clones and leaves out a portion. Of approximately 270,000 clones in the sample, approximately 84% are singletons; the top ten hold roughly 1.7%. The sample comprised PBMCs or T cells enriched from blood (not recorded which). The origin of the receptors is a man aged 40-49 years who had recovered from COVID-19.

The rearrangement joins TRBV19 to TRBJ1-5; 9 bases map to TRBD1. In germline, CDR1 is LNHDA, CDR2 SQIVND (reference sequence). Trimming at V came to 7 bases and at J to 7 bases, leaving 8 bases not matched to a gene. The length of the CDR3 is 14 residues. Here the CDR3 reads CASTFGTGRQPQHF. In DNA form, the CDR3 reads TGTGCCAGTACCTTTGGGACAGGGAGGCAGCCCCAGCATTTT. Looking up the rest from reference TRBV19 and TRBJ1-5 gives the full variable domain: DGGITQSPKYLFRKEGQNVTLSCEQNLNHDAMYWYRQDPGQGLRLIYYSQIVNDFQKGDIAEGYSVSREKKESFPLTVTSAQKNPTAFYLCASTFGTGRQPQHFGDGTRLSIL.

The chain joins TRBV4-3 to TRBJ2-1, with no clear D. Germline CDR1 reads LGHNA; CDR2 reads YSLEER. Deletions cut 3 bases from V and 0 bases from J, with 3 bases between. This CDR3 region has 13 residues. Here the CDR3 reads CASSQSSYNEQFF. The CDR3 bases are TGCGCCAGCAGCCAGAGCTCCTACAATGAGCAGTTCTTC.

V and J are TRBV7-2 and TRBJ2-2; D may be TRBD2 (6 bases). Germline loops: CDR1 SGHTA, CDR2 FQGNSA. CDR3 length equals 16 residues. V was shortened by 3 bases and J by 5 bases, with 16 bases between the two germline ends. This CDR3 is CASSFSSSVGTGELFF. The CDR3 DNA is TGTGCCAGCAGCTTCTCCTCTAGCGTCGGAACCGGGGAGCTGTTTTTT.

V gene TRBV19 combines with J gene TRBJ1-3; 7 bases match TRBD1. V lost 1 base and J lost 2; bases outside the gene matches: 2. Germline CDR1 is LNHDA and CDR2 is SQIVND (reference sequence). The CDR3 totals 15 residues. The CDR3, as DNA: TGTGCCAGTAGTATAGTTCAGGGGGCTGGAAACACCATATATTTT. It specifies CASSIVQGAGNTIYF.

The chain employs TRBV30 and TRBJ1-1, with D tentatively TRBD1 (5 bases). V was trimmed by 3 bases and J by 4 bases, leaving 18 bases between them. The germline V gene has CDR1 GTSNPN and CDR2 SVGIG (reference sequence). This CDR3 contains 15 residues. CDR3 nucleotides: TGTGCCTGGAGACTAAAGGGGCAGCTTCGCACTGAAGCTTTCTTT. Amino acid sequence: CAWRLKGQLRTEAFF.

J is TRBJ2-3 and V is TRBV3-1 (or the pseudogene TRBV3-2); TRBD2 aligns across 10 bases. The junction had 3 bases not matched to a gene; V was cut back by 5 bases and J by 4 bases. This CDR3 is 14 amino acids long. The germline gives CDR1 LGHDT, CDR2 YNNKEL (reference sequence). CDR3 DNA sequence: TGTGCCAGCAGCTCCCTAGCGGGAGCAGATACGCAGTATTTT. This codes for CASSSLAGADTQYF.

The V call is TRBV14, the J call TRBJ2-3, with D maybe TRBD2 (5 bases). This CDR3 contains 11 residues. Germline assignment: CDR1 SGHDN and CDR2 FVKESK. Trimming left V 1 base short and J 11 bases short, with 7 bases between. The CDR3 nucleotides read TGTGCCAGCAGCCAAGGTGCGGGGCAGTATTTT. Its translation is CASSQGAGQYF.

CDR3 amino acids: CASSMRRASSYEQYF. The DNA of the CDR3 is TGTGCCAGTAGTATGCGGCGGGCAAGCTCCTACGAGCAGTACTTC. The rearrangement links TRBV19 to TRBJ2-7; D possibly corresponds to TRBD2 (5 bases). Germline V lookup: CDR1 LNHDA, CDR2 SQIVND (reference sequence). Trimming stripped 3 bases from V and 0 bases from J, with 12 bases between. This CDR3 has 15 amino acids.

V gene TRBV7-2 combines with J gene TRBJ2-5; 10 positions agree with TRBD1. V lost 3 bases to trimming and J lost 4 bases; unmatched junction nucleotides: 5. This CDR3 comprises 15 residues. Germline CDR1 SGHTA, CDR2 FQGNSA. As DNA, the CDR3 is TGTGCCAGCAGCTTCGACAGGGGGCGCGTAGAGACCCAGTACTTC. Protein: CASSFDRGRVETQYF.